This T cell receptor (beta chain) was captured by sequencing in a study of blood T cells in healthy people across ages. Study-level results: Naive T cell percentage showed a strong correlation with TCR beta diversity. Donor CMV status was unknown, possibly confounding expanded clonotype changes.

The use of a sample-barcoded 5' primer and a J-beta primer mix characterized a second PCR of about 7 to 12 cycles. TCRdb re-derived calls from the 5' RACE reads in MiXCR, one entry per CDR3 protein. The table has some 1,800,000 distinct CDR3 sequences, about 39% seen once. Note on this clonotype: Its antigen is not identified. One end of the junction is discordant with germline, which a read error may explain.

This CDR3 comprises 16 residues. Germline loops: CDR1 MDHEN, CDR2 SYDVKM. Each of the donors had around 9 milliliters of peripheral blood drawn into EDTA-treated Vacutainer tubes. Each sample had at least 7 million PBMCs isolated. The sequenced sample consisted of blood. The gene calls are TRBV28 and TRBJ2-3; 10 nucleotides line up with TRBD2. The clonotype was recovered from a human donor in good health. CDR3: CASRDLSGGDTDTQYF. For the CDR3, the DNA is TGCGCCAGCAGAGATCTGAGCGGGGGGGACACAGATACGCAGTATTTT.